These 11 T cell receptor beta chains originate from one sample sequenced in a study of graft-versus-host responses after intestinal transplantation. Their antigens remain unidentified. Clones were sequenced by immunoSEQ multiplex PCR, and TCRdb holds only the in-frame ones, with some missing. The sample consists of around 78,000 clones, roughly 84% of them appearing once. The specimen comprised unstimulated CD8+ T cells sorted from spleen or lymph node cells, sampled before transplant. Receptors originate from a human donor who was the organ donor for an intestinal transplant.

This chain connects TRBV28 to TRBJ2-7, with D possibly TRBD2 on 6 matching bases. This CDR3 is 17 amino acids long. V lost 1 base and J 2 bases, leaving 18 bases between the germline ends. Germline values: CDR1 MDHEN, CDR2 SYDVKM. The chain's CDR3 is CASSLSPFSGGAYEQYF. In nucleotides, the CDR3 is TGTGCCAGCAGTTTATCTCCCTTCAGCGGAGGGGCCTACGAGCAGTACTTC.

A few counts support this clone. The gene calls are TRBV15 and TRBJ1-5; D not resolved. The CDR3 contains 15 residues. Germline assignment: CDR1 LNHNV and CDR2 YYDKDF (reference sequence). Deletions cut 0 bases from V and 2 bases from J, with 8 bases between. In nucleotides, the CDR3 is TGTGCCACCAGCAGAGATCGGGGTCGCAATCAGCCCCAGCATTTT. It yields the protein CATSRDRGRNQPQHF.

In nucleotides, the CDR3 is TGTGTCGGGACTAGCGGGGGAAACAATGAGCAGTTCTTC. Translated: CVGTSGGNNEQFF. The rearrangement links TRBV7-4 to TRBJ2-1; 14 bases match TRBD2. CDR3 length: 13 amino acids. Germline-derived CDR1 and CDR2 are SGHVT and SQSDAQ.

The chain joins TRBV27 to TRBJ1-2; D call uncertain. The germline V gene encodes CDR1 MNHEY and CDR2 SMNVEV (reference sequence). V lost 5 bases, J lost 7 bases, and 14 bases lay in between. This CDR3 has 13 residues. DNA of the CDR3: TGTGCCAGCAGTCCTTCTTTACCAGGTGGCTACACCTTC. It is translated as CASSPSLPGGYTF.

The chain recombines TRBV2 with TRBJ2-1; 8 bases are shared with TRBD1. This CDR3 is built from 16 residues. The V and J ends lost 6 bases and 3 bases, in that order; junction bases with no gene match: 10. Germline V gives CDR1 SNHLY, CDR2 FYNNEI. The CDR3 nucleotides are TGTGCCAGCAGGCTACGGGGACAGGCGCACTACAATGAGCAGTTCTTC. Protein: CASRLRGQAHYNEQFF.

The chain combines TRBV19 with TRBJ2-3; the D gene is possibly TRBD2 (6 bases). Germline loops: CDR1 LNHDA, CDR2 SQIVND (reference sequence). V lost 3 bases to trimming and J lost 6 bases, with 13 bases between them. CDR3 length equals 14 residues. CDR3 sequence: CASSIVGDWDTQYF. As DNA, the CDR3 is TGTGCCAGTAGTATCGTCGGGGACTGGGATACGCAGTATTTT.

The chain combines TRBV4-1 with TRBJ1-1; no clear D gene. This CDR3 comprises 15 residues. Germline values: CDR1 MGHRA, CDR2 YSYEKL. V dropped 1 base and J dropped 0 bases, with 9 bases sitting between them. CDR3 region: CASSQVSAMNTEAFF. The CDR3 bases are TGCGCCAGCAGCCAAGTTAGTGCAATGAACACTGAAGCTTTCTTT.

This chain uses TRBV9 with TRBJ1-1; a weak D match, TRBD1 (5 bases). Germline V gene data show CDR1 as SGDLS and CDR2 as YYNGEE. The germline V and J ends were trimmed by 3 bases and 6 bases, with 9 bases remaining between them. The CDR3 spans 12 residues. The chain's CDR3 is CASSGAGPEAFF. The CDR3 region has the DNA TGTGCCAGCAGCGGAGCAGGGCCTGAAGCTTTCTTT.

The chain couples TRBV7-9 to TRBJ2-3, with D perhaps TRBD1 or TRBD2 (6 bases each). V dropped 4 bases and J dropped 2 bases, with 16 bases sitting between them. CDR3 size: 16 residues. CDR1 is SEHNR, CDR2 FQNEAQ, per germline (reference sequence). CDR3 in amino acids: CASSSGRTEVTDTQYF. CDR3 nucleotides: TGTGCCAGCAGCTCGGGGAGGACAGAGGTCACAGATACGCAGTATTTT.

The V gene is TRBV5-4, the J gene TRBJ1-1, with D perhaps TRBD1 (6 bases). Trimming shortened V by 4 bases and J by 3 bases, and 10 bases separated the two germline ends. Looked up from germline, CDR1 is SGHNT and CDR2 is YYREEE (reference sequence). The CDR3 loop spans 13 amino acids. The CDR3 loop is CASSPPGDTEAFF. In nucleotides, the CDR3 is TGTGCCAGCAGCCCCCCAGGGGACACTGAAGCTTTCTTT.

The chain has TRBV27 and TRBJ1-5; D may be TRBD1 (6 bases). In germline, CDR1 is MNHEY, CDR2 SMNVEV (reference sequence). V gave up 5 bases and J gave up 6 bases, with 14 bases separating them. The CDR3 spans 14 residues. DNA for the CDR3: TGTGCCAGCAGTCAACAGGGTGTGAGTCAGCCCCAGCATTTT. Its protein is CASSQQGVSQPQHF.